This T cell receptor (beta chain) was documented in a study of T cell changes during pregnancy in multiple sclerosis. Trimming removed 5 bases from V and 4 bases from J; junction bases left unmatched: 6. This CDR3 is built from 14 residues. Per germline, CDR1 MNHEY and CDR2 SMNVEV (reference sequence). Measured with immunoSEQ multiplex PCR; TCRdb has only the in-frame clones, and not every one. The sample has about 59,000 clones; 93% are singletons. This sequence joins TRBV27 and TRBJ1-1; 8 bases map to TRBD1. The receptor was derived from a female donor with multiple sclerosis, enrolled in a pregnancy study. The input for sequencing was CD8+ T cells from peripheral blood mononuclear cells, taken in the third trimester of pregnancy. CDR3 in DNA: TGTGCCAGCAGTCCGGACAGGGTCCCCACTGAAGCTTTCTTT. Residues: CASSPDRVPTEAFF.